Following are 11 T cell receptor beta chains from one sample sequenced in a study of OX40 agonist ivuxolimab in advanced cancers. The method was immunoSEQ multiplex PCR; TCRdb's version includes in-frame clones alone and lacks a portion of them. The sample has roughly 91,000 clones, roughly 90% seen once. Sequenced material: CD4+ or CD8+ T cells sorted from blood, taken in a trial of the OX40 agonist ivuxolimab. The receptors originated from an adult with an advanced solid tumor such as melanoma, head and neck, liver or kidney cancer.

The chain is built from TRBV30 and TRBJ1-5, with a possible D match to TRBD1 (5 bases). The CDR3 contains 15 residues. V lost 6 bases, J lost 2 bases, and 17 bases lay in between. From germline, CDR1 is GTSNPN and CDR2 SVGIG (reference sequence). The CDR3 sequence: CACQGRGMGNQPQHF. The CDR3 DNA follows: TGTGCCTGTCAGGGACGAGGCATGGGCAATCAGCCCCAGCATTTT.

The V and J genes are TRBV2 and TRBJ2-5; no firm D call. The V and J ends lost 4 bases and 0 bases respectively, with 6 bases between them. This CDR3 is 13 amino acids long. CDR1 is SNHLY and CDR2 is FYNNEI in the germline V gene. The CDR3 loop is CASSGVDQETQYF. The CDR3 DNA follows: TGTGCCAGCAGTGGCGTGGACCAAGAGACCCAGTACTTC. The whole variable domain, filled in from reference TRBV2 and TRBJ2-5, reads EPEVTQTPSHQVTQMGQEVILRCVPISNHLYFYWYRQILGQKVEFLVSFYNNEISEKSEIFDDQFSVERPDGSNFTLKIRSTKLEDSAMYFCASSGVDQETQYFGPGTRLLVL.

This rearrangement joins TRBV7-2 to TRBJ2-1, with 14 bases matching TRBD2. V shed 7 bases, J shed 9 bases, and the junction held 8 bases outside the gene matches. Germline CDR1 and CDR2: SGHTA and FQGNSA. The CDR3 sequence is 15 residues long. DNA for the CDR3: TGTGCCAGCATCCTACCGACTAGCGGGGGGGCTGAGCAGTTCTTC. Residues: CASILPTSGGAEQFF.

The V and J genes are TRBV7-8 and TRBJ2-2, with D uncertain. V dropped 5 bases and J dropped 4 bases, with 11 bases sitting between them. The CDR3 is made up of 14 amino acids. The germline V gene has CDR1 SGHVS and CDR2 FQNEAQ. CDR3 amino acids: CASSNLGFTGELFF. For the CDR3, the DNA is TGTGCCAGCAGCAACCTTGGATTCACCGGGGAGCTGTTTTTT. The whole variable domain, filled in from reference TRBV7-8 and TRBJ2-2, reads GAGVSQSPRYKVAKRGQDVALRCDPISGHVSLFWYQQALGQGPEFLTYFQNEAQLDKSGLPSDRFFAERPEGSVSTLKIQRTQQEDSAVYLCASSNLGFTGELFFGEGSRLTVL.

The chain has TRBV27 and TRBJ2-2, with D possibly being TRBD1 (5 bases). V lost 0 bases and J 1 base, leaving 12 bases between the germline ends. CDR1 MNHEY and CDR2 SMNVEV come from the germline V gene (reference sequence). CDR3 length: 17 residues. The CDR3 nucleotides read TGTGCCAGCAGTTTATCTACAGGCTCGGGGAACACCGGGGAGCTGTTTTTT. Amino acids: CASSLSTGSGNTGELFF.

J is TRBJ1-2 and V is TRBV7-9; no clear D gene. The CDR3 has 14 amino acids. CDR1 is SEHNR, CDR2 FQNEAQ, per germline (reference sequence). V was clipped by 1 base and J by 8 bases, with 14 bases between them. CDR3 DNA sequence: TGTGCCAGCAGCTTAGGGCAGGTGACTATAGGCTACACCTTC. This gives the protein CASSLGQVTIGYTF.

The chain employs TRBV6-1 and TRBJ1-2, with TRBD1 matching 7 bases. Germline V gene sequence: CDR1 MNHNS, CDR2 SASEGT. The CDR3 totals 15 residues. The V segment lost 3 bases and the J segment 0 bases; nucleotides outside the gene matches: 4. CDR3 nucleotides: TGTGCCAGCAGTGAGACAGGGAGGGCTAACTATGGCTACACCTTC. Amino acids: CASSETGRANYGYTF.

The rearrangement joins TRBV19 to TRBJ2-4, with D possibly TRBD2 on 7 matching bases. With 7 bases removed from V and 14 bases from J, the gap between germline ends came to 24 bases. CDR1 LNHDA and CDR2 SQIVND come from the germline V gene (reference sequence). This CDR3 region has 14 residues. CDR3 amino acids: CASIETNGGRREYF. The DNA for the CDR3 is TGTGCCAGTATTGAAACCAACGGGGGGCGTCGTGAGTACTTC.

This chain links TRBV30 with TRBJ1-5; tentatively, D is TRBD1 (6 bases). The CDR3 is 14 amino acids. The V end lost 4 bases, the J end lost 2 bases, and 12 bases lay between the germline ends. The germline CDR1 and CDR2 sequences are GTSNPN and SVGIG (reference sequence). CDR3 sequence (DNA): TGTGCCTGGACCCGACAGGTTGGCAATCAGCCCCAGCATTTT. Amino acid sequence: CAWTRQVGNQPQHF.

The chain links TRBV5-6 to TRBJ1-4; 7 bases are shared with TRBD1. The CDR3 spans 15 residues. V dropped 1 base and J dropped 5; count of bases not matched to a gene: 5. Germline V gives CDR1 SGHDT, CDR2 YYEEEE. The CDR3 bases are TGTGCCAGCAGCTTGCGCGGGACAGCAAATGAAAAACTGTTTTTT. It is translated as CASSLRGTANEKLFF.

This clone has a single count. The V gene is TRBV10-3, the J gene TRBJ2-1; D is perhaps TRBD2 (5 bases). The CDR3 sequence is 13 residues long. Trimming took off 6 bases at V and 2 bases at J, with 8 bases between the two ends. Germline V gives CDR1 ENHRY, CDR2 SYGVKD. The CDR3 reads CAIREDTYNEQFF. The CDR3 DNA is TGTGCCATCAGGGAGGATACCTACAATGAGCAGTTCTTC.